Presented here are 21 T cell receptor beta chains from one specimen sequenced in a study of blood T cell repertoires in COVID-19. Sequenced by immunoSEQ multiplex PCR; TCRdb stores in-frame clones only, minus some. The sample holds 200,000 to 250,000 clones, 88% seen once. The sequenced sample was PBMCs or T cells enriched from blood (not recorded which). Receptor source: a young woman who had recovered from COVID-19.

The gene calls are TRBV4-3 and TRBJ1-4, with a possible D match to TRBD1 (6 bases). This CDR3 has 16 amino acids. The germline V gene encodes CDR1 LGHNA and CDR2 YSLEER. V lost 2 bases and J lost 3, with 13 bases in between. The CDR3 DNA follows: TGCGCCAGCAGCCAACAATACAGGGTTGCTAATGAAAAACTGTTTTTT. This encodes CASSQQYRVANEKLFF.

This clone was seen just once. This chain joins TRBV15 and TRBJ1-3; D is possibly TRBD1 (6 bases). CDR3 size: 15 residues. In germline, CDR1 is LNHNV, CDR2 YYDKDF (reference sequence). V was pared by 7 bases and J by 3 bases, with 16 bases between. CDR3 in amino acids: CATTRDKHLGNTIYF. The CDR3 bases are TGTGCCACCACTCGGGACAAACATCTTGGAAACACCATATATTTT.

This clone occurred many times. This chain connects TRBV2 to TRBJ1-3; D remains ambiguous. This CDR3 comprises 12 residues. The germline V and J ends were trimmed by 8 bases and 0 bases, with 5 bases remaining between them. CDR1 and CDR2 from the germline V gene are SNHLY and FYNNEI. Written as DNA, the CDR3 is TGTGCCAGCCTTAGCTCTGGAAACACCATATATTTT. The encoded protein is CASLSSGNTIYF.

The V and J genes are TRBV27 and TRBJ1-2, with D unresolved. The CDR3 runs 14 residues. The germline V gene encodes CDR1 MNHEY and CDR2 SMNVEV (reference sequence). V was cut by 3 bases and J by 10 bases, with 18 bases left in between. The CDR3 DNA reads TGTGCCAGCAGTTTTGTGTACAGAGGGTCGTCCTACACCTTC. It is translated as CASSFVYRGSSYTF.

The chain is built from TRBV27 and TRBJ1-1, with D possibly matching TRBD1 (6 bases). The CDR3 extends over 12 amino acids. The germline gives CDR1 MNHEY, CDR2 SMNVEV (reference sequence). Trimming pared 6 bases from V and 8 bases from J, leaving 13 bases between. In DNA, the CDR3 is TGTGCCAGCAGCCCCGGACAGCCAGAAGCTTTCTTT. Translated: CASSPGQPEAFF.

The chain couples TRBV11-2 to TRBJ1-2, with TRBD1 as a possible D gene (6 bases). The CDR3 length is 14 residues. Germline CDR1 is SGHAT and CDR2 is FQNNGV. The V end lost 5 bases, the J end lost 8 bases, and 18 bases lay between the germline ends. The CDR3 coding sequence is TGTGCCAGCAGCCTTACAGGGTTCTCAGGGGGCTACACCTTC. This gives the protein CASSLTGFSGGYTF.

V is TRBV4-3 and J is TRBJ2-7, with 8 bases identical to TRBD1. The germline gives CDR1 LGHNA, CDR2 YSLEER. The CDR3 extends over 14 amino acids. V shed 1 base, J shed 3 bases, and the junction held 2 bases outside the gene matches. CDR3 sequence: CASSQAGGYYEQYF. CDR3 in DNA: TGCGCCAGCAGCCAAGCAGGGGGCTACTACGAGCAGTACTTC.

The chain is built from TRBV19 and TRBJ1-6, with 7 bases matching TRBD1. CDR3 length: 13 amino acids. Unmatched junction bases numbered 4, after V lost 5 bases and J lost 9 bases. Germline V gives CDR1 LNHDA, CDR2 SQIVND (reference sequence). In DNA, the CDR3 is TGTGCCAGTAGTGAAAACAGGGGTTCACCCCTCCACTTT. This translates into CASSENRGSPLHF.

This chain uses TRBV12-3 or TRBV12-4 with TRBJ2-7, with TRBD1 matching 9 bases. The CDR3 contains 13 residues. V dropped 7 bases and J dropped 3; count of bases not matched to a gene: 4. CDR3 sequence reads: CASKGQGYYEQYF. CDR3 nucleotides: TGTGCCAGCAAGGGACAGGGCTACTACGAGCAGTACTTC.

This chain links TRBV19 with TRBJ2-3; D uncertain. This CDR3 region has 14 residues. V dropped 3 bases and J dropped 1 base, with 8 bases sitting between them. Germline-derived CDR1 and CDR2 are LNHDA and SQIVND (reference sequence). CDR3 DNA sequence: TGTGCCAGTAGTATCCCCCGGGGCACAGATACGCAGTATTTT. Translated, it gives CASSIPRGTDTQYF.

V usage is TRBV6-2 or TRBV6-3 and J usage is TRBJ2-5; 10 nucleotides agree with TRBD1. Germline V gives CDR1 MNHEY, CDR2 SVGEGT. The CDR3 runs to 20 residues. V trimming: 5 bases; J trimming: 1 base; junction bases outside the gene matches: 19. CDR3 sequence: CASSQHPGQGFVLGQETQYF. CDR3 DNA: TGTGCCAGCAGTCAACACCCGGGACAGGGGTTTGTTTTAGGCCAAGAGACCCAGTACTTC.

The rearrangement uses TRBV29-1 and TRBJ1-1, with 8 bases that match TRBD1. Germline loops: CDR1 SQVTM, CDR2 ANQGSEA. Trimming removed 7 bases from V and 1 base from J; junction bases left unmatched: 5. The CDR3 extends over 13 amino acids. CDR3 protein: CSAMTGENTEAFF. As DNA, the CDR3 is TGCAGCGCCATGACAGGGGAGAACACTGAAGCTTTCTTT.

This CDR3 is CASSLETGGRNGYTF. The CDR3 DNA reads TGTGCCAGCAGCTTAGAAACAGGGGGCAGGAATGGCTACACCTTC. This rearrangement joins TRBV7-9 to TRBJ1-2; 9 nucleotides agree with TRBD1. V was clipped by 1 base and J by 6 bases; unmatched bases: 6. This CDR3 comprises 15 residues. CDR1 is SEHNR, CDR2 FQNEAQ, per germline (reference sequence).

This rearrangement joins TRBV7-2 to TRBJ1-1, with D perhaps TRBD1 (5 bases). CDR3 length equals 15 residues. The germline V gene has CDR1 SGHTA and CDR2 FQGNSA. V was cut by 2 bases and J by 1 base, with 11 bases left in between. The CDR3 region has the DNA TGTGCCAGCAGCTTATGGGGGGAACCGAACACTGAAGCTTTCTTT. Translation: CASSLWGEPNTEAFF.

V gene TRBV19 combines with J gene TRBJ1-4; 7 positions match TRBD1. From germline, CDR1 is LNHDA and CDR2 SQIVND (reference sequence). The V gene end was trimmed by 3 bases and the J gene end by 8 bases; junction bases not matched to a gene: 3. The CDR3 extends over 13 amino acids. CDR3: CASSMGQREKLFF. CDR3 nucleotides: TGTGCCAGTAGTATGGGACAGCGGGAAAAACTGTTTTTT.

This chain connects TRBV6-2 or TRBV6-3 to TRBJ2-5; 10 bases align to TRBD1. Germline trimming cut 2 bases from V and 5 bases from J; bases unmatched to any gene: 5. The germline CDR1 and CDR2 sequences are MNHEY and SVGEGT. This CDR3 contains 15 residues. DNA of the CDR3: TGTGCCAGCAGTTACGGGGACAGGGGAGACGAGACCCAGTACTTC. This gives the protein CASSYGDRGDETQYF.

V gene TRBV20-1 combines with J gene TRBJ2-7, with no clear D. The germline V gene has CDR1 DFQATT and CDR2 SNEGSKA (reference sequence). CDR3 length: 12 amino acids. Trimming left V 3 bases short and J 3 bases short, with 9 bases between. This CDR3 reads CSASETGYEQYF. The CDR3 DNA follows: TGCAGTGCTAGTGAGACTGGCTACGAGCAGTACTTC.

The CDR3 DNA is TGCGCCAGCAGCCCCCGAGCCAGGGGTTATCAGCCCCAGCATTTT. Encoded protein: CASSPRARGYQPQHF. This chain uses TRBV4-1 with TRBJ1-5; D perhaps matches TRBD1 (6 bases). CDR1 is MGHRA and CDR2 is YSYEKL in the germline V gene. The CDR3 has 15 residues. V lost 4 bases and J 5 bases, leaving 15 bases between the germline ends.

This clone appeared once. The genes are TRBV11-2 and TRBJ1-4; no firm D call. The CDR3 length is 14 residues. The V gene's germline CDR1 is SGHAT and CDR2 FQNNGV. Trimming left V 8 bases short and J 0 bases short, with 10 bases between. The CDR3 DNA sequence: TGTGCCAGCTCCCCCGTAGCAACTAATGAAAAACTGTTTTTT. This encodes CASSPVATNEKLFF.

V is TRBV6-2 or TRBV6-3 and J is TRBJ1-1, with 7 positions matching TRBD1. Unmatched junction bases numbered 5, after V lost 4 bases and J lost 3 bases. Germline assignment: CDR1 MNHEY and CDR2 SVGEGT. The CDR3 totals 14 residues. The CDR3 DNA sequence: TGTGCCAGCAGTTCCCGGGACAGTTACACTGAAGCTTTCTTT. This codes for CASSSRDSYTEAFF.

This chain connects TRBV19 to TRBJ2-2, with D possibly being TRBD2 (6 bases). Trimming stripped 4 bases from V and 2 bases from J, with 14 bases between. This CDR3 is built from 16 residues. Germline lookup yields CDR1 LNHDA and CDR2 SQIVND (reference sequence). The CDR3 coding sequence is TGTGCCAGTAGTACTCACGCGGGACGTAACACCGGGGAGCTGTTTTTT. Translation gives CASSTHAGRNTGELFF.